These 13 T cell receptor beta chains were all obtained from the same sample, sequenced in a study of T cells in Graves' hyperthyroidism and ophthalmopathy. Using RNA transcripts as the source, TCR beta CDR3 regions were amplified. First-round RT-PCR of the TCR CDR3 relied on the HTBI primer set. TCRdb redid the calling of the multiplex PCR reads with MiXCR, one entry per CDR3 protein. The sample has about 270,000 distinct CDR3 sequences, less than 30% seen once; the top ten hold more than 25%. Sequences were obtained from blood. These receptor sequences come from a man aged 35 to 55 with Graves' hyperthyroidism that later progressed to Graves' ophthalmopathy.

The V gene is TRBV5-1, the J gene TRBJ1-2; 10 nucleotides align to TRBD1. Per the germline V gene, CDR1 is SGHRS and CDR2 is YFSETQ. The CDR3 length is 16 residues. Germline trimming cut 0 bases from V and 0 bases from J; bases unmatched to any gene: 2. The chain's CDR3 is CASSLVGTGANYGYTF. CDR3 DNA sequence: TGCGCCAGCAGCTTGGTAGGGACAGGGGCTAACTATGGCTACACCTTC.

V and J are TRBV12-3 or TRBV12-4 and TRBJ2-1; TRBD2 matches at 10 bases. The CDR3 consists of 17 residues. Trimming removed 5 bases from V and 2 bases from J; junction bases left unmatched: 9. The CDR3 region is CASSPAGGPGTYNEQFF. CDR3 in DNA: TGTGCCAGCAGTCCAGCGGGAGGGCCGGGGACCTACAATGAGCAGTTCTTC.

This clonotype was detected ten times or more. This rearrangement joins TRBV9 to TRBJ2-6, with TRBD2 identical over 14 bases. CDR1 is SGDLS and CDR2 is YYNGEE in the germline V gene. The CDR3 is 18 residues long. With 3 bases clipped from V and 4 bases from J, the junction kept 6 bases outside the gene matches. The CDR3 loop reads CASSEGLAGEPGANVLTF. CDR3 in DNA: TGTGCCAGCAGCGAGGGACTAGCGGGAGAACCCGGGGCCAACGTCCTGACTTTC.

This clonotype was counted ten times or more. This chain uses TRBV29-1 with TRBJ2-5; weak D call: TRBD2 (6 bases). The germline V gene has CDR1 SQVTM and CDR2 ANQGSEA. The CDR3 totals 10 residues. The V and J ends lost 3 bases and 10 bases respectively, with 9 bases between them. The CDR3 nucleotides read TGCAGCGTTGACTCGGGGGACCAGTACTTC. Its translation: CSVDSGDQYF.

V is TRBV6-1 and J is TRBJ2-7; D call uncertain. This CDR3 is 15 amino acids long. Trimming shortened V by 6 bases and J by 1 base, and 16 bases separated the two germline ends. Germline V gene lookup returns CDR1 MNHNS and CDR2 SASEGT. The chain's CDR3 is CASRTAPDLSYEQYF. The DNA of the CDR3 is TGTGCCAGCAGAACCGCCCCAGACTTATCCTACGAGCAGTACTTC.

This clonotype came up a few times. For the CDR3, the DNA is TGCAGTGCAGAGGGGTGGCTATACAAAGAGACCCAGTACTTC. Translating it yields CSAEGWLYKETQYF. V is TRBV20-1 and J is TRBJ2-5, with D possibly being TRBD1 or TRBD2 (5 bases each). Per the germline V gene, CDR1 is DFQATT and CDR2 is SNEGSKA (reference sequence). V lost 6 bases, J lost 3 bases, and 17 bases lay in between. The CDR3 is 14 residues long.

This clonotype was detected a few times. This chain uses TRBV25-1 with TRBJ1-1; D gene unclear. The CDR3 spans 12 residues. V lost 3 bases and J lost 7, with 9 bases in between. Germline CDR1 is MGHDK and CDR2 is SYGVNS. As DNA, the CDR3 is TGTGCCAGCAGTGATCGGGGTTTTGAAGCTTTCTTT. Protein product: CASSDRGFEAFF.

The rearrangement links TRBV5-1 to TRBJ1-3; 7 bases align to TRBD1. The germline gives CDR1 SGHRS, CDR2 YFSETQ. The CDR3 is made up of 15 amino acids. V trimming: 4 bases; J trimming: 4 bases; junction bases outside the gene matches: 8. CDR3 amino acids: CASSQQGNTGNTIYF. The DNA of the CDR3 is TGCGCCAGCAGCCAACAGGGGAATACGGGAAACACCATATATTTT.

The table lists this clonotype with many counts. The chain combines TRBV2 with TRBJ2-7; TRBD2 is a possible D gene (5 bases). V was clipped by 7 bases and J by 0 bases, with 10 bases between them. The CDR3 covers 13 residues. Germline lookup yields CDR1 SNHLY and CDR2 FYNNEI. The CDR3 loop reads CASILARSYEQYF. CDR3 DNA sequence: TGTGCCAGCATCCTAGCCCGCTCCTACGAGCAGTACTTC. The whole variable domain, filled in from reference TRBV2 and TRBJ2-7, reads EPEVTQTPSHQVTQMGQEVILRCVPISNHLYFYWYRQILGQKVEFLVSFYNNEISEKSEIFDDQFSVERPDGSNFTLKIRSTKLEDSAMYFCASILARSYEQYFGPGTRLTVT.

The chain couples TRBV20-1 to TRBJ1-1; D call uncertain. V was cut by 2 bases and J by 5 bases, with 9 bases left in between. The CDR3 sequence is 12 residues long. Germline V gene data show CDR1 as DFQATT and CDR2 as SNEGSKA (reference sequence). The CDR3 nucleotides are TGCAGTGCTAGAACCGGGGAGACTGAAGCTTTCTTT. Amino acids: CSARTGETEAFF.

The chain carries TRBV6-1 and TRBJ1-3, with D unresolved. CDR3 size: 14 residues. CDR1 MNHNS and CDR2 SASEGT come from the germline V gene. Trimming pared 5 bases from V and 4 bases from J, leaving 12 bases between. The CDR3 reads CASSRAARGNTIYF. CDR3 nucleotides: TGTGCCAGCAGTCGGGCAGCTCGAGGAAACACCATATATTTT.

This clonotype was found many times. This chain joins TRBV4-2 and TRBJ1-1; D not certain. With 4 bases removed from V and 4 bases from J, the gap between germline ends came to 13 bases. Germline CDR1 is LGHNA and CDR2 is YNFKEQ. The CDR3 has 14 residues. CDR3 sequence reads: CASSPGDGITEAFF. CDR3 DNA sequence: TGTGCCAGCAGCCCTGGGGATGGTATCACTGAAGCTTTCTTT.

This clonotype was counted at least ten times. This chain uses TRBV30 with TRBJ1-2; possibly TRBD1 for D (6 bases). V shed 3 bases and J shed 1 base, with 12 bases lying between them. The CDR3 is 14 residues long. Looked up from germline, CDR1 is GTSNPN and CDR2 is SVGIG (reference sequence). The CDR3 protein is CAWREDRFNYGYTF. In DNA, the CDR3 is TGTGCCTGGAGGGAAGACAGGTTTAACTATGGCTACACCTTC.